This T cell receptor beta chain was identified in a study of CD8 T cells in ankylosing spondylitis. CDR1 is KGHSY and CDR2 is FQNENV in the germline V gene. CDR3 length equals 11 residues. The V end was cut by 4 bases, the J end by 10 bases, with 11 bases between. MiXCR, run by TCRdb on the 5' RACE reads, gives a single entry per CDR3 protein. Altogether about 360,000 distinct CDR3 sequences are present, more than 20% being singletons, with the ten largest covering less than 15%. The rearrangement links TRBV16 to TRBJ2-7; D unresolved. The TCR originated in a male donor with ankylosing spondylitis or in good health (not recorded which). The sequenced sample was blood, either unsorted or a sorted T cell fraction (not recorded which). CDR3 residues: CASSPGVAQYF. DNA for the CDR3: TGTGCCAGCAGCCCTGGGGTCGCTCAGTACTTC.